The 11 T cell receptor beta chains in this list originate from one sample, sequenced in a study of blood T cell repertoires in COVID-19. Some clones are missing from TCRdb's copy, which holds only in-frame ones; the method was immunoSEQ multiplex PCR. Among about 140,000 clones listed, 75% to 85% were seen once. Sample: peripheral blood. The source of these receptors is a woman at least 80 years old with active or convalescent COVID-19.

In DNA form, the CDR3 reads TGTGCCAGCAGCCTAAAAACGGGTTACTCTGGAAACACCATATATTTT. Its protein is CASSLKTGYSGNTIYF. The rearrangement links TRBV9 to TRBJ1-3; D gene uncertain. Trimming took 4 bases from V and 0 from J, leaving 14 bases between them. Germline CDR1 is SGDLS and CDR2 is YYNGEE. The CDR3 runs 16 residues.

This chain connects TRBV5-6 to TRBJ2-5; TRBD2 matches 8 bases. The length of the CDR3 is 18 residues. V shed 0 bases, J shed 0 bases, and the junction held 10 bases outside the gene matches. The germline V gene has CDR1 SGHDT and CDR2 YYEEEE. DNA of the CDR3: TGTGCCAGCAGCTTGGCTTATGGCGGGGGGCTGTACCAAGAGACCCAGTACTTC. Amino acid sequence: CASSLAYGGGLYQETQYF.

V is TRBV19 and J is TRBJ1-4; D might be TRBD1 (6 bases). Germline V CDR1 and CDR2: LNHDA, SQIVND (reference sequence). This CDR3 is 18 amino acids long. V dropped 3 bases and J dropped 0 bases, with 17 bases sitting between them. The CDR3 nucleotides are TGTGCCAGTAGTATCGCCGGGACACTAGTTGCAACTAATGAAAAACTGTTTTTT. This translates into CASSIAGTLVATNEKLFF.

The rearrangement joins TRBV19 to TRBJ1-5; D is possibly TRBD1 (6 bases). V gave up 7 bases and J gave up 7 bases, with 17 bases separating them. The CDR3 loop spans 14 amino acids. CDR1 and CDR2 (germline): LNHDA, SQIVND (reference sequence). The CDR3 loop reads CASKGGTARQPQHF. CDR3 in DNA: TGTGCCAGTAAAGGGGGTACCGCGAGACAGCCCCAGCATTTT.

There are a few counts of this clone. The CDR3 region is CATSRDGGSEQYF. CDR3 in DNA: TGTGCCACCAGCAGAGATGGGGGGTCAGAGCAGTACTTC. V is TRBV15 and J is TRBJ2-7; D might be TRBD2 (6 bases). The V end was cut by 0 bases, the J end by 7 bases, with 10 bases between. The CDR3 spans 13 residues. The germline gives CDR1 LNHNV, CDR2 YYDKDF (reference sequence).

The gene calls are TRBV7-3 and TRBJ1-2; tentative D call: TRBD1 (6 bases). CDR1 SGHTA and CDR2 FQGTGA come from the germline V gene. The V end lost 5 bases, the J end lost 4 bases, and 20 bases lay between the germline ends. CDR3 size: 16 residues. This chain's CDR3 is CASSPDGGGTSYGYTF. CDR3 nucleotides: TGTGCCAGCAGCCCCGACGGTGGGGGCACTAGCTATGGCTACACCTTC.

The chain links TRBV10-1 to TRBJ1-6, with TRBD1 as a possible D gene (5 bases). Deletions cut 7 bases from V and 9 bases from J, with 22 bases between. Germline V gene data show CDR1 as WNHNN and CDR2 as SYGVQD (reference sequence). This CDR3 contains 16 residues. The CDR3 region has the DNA TGCGCCAGCACCAGAAGGACACAGGCAGTCGGTTCACCCCTCCACTTT. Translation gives CASTRRTQAVGSPLHF.

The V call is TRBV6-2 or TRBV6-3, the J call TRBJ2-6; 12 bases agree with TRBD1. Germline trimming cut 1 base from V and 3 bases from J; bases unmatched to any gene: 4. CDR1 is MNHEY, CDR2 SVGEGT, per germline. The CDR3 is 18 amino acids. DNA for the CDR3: TGTGCCAGCAGTTACTGGGGGACAGGGGGCAGTGGGGCCAACGTCCTGACTTTC. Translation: CASSYWGTGGSGANVLTF.

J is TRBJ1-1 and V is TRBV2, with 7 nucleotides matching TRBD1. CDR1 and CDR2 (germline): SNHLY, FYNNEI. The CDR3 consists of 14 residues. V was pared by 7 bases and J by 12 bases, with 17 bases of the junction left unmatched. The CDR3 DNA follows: TGTGCCAGCACCCGGGCGGCCAGGGGGGCTGTTTCTTTCTTT. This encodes CASTRAARGAVSFF.

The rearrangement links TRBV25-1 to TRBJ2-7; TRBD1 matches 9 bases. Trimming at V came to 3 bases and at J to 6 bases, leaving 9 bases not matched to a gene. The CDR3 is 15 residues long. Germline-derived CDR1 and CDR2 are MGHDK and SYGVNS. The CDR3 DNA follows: TGTGCCAGCAGTGAGGCCGGGACAGGGTTGCGCGAGCAGTACTTC. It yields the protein CASSEAGTGLREQYF.

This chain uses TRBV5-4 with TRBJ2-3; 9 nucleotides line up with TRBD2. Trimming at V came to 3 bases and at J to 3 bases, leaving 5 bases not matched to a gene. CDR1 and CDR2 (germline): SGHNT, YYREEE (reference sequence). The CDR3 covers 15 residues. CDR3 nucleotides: TGTGCCAGCAGCTCTACTAGCGGGTGGACAGATACGCAGTATTTT. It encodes CASSSTSGWTDTQYF. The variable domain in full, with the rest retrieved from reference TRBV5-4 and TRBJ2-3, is ETGVTQSPTHLIKTRGQQVTLRCSSQSGHNTVSWYQQALGQGPQFIFQYYREEENGRGNFPPRFSGLQFPNYSSELNVNALELDDSALYLCASSSTSGWTDTQYFGPGTRLTVL.